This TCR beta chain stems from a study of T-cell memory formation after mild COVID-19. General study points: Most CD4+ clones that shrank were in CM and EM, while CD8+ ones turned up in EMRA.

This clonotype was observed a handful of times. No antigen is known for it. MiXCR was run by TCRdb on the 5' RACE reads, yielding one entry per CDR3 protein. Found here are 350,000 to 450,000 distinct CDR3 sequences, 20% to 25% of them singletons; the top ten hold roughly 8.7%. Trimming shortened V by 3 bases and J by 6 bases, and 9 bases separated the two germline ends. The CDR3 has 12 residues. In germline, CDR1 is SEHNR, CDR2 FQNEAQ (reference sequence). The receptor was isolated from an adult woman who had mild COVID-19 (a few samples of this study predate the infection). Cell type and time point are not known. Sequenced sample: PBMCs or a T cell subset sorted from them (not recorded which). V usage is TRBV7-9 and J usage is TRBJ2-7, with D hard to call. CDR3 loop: CASSLMVGEQYF. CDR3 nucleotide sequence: TGTGCCAGCAGCTTGATGGTCGGCGAGCAGTACTTC.